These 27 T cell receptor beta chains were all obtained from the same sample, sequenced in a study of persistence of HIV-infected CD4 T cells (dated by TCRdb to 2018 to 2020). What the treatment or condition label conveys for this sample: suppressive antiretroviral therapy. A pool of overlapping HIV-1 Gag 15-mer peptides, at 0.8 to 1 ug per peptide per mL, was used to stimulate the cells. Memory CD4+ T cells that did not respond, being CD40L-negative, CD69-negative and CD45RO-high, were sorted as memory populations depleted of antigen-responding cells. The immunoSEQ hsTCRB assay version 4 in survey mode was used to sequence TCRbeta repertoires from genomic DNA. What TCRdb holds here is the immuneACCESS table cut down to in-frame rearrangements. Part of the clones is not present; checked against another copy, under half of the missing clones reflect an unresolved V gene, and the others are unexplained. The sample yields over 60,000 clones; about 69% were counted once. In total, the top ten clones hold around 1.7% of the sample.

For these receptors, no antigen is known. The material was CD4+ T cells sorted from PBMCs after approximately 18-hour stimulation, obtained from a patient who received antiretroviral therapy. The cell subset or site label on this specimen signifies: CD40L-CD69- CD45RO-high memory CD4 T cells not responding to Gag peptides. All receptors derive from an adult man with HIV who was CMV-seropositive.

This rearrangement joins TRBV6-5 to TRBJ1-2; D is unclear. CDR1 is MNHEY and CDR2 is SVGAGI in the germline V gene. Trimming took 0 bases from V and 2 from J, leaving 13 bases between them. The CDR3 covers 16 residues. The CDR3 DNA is TGTGCCAGCAGTTACTCGGGGTCAGGTCGAAACTATGGCTACACCTTC. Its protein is CASSYSGSGRNYGYTF.

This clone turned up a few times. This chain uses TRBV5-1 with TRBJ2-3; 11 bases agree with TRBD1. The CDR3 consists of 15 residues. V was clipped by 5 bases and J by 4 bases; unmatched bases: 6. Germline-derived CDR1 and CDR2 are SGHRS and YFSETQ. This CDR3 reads CASRDRGRVADTQYF. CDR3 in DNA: TGCGCCAGCAGGGACAGGGGGCGGGTCGCAGATACGCAGTATTTT. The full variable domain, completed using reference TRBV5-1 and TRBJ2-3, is KAGVTQTPRYLIKTRGQQVTLSCSPISGHRSVSWYQQTPGQGLQFLFEYFSETQRNKGNFPGRFSGRQFSNSRSEMNVSTLELGDSALYLCASRDRGRVADTQYFGPGTRLTVL.

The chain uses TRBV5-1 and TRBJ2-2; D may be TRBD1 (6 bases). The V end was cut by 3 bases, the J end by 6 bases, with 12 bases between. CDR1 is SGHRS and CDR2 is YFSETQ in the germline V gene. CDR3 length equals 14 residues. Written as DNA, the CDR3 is TGCGCCAGCAGCTCGACAGGCTCGGCCGGGGAGCTGTTTTTT. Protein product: CASSSTGSAGELFF.

CDR3 nucleotide sequence: TGTGCCAGCAGATACCGGGACACAGAGAATCAGCCCCAGCATTTT. It yields the protein CASRYRDTENQPQHF. The chain employs TRBV6-1 and TRBJ1-5; a possible D gene is TRBD1 (6 bases). This CDR3 comprises 15 residues. The germline CDR1 and CDR2 sequences are MNHNS and SASEGT. V was pared by 6 bases and J by 4 bases, with 16 bases between.

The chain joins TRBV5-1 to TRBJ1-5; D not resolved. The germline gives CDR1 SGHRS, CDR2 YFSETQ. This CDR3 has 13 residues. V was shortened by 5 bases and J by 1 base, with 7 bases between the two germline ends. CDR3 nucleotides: TGCGCCAGCAGGGGAGACAGCAATCAGCCCCAGCATTTT. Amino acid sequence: CASRGDSNQPQHF.

DNA for the CDR3: TGCGCCAGCAGCTCCTTCGGGGACAGGAACACTGAAGCTTTCTTT. Amino acid sequence: CASSSFGDRNTEAFF. The chain is built from TRBV5-1 and TRBJ1-1; 7 nucleotides agree with TRBD1. The CDR3 loop spans 15 amino acids. V dropped 3 bases and J dropped 1; count of bases not matched to a gene: 6. Per the germline V gene, CDR1 is SGHRS and CDR2 is YFSETQ.

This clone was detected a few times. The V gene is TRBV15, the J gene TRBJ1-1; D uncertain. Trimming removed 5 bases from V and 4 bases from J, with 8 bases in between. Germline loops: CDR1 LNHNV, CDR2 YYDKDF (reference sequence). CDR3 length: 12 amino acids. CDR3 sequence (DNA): TGTGCCACCAGCGACCGGAGCACTGAAGCTTTCTTT. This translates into CATSDRSTEAFF.

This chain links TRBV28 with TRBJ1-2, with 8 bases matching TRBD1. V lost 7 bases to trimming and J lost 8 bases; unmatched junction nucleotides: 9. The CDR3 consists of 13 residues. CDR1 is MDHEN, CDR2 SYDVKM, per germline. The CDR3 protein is CASTYDRGGGYTF. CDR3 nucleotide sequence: TGTGCCAGCACCTATGACAGGGGCGGGGGCTACACCTTC.

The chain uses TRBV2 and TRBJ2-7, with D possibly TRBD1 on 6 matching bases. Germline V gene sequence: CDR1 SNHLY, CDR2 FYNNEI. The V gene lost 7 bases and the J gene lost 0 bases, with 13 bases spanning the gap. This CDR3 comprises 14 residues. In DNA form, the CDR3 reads TGTGCCAGCAATTCGCGAGGGGGCTCCTACGAGCAGTACTTC. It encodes CASNSRGGSYEQYF. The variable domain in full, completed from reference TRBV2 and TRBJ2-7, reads EPEVTQTPSHQVTQMGQEVILRCVPISNHLYFYWYRQILGQKVEFLVSFYNNEISEKSEIFDDQFSVERPDGSNFTLKIRSTKLEDSAMYFCASNSRGGSYEQYFGPGTRLTVT.

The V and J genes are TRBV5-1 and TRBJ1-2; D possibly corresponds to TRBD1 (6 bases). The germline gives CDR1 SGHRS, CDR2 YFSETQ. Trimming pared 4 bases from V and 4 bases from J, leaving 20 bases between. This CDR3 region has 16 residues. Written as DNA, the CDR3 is TGCGCCAGCAGCGGGGGGAGGACAGTTGATCGCTATGGCTACACCTTC. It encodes CASSGGRTVDRYGYTF.

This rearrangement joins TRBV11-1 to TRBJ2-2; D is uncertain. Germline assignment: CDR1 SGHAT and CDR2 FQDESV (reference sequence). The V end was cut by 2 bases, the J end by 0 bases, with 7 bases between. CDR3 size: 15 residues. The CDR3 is CASSLRPPNTGELFF. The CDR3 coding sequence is TGTGCCAGCAGCTTAAGGCCCCCGAACACCGGGGAGCTGTTTTTT. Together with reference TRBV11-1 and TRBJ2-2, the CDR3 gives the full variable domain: EAEVAQSPRYKITEKSQAVAFWCDPISGHATLYWYRQILGQGPELLVQFQDESVVDDSQLPKDRFSAERLKGVDSTLKIQPAELGDSAMYLCASSLRPPNTGELFFGEGSRLTVL.

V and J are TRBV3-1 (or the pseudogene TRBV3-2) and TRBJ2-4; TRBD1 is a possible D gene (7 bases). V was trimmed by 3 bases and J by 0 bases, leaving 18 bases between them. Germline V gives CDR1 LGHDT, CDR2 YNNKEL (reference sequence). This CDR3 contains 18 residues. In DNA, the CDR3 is TGTGCCAGCAGCCAGAGAAGTGGGCAGGGGGGAGCCAAAAACATTCAGTACTTC. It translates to CASSQRSGQGGAKNIQYF.

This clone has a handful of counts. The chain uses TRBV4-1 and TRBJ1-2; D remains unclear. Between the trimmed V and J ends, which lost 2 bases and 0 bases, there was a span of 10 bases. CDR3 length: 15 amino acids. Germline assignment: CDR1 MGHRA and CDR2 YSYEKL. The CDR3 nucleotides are TGCGCCAGCAGCCAACAGAGGGCGTCTAACTATGGCTACACCTTC. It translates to CASSQQRASNYGYTF.

CDR3: CARGGRGNCRNQPQHF. The CDR3 bases are TGTGCCAGGGGCGGCAGGGGGAATTGCCGCAATCAGCCCCAGCATTTT. The rearrangement links TRBV3-1 (or the pseudogene TRBV3-2) to TRBJ1-5; 7 bases line up with TRBD1. After removal of 9 bases from V and 2 bases from J, the junction contained 13 bases not matched to a gene. There are 16 residues in the CDR3. Germline V gene sequence: CDR1 LGHDT, CDR2 YNNKEL (reference sequence).

CDR3 bases: TGTGCCAGCAGTCTCCCTGACAGCTTATTGAGCAATCAGCCCCAGCATTTT. This encodes CASSLPDSLLSNQPQHF. V and J are TRBV28 and TRBJ1-5; weak D call: TRBD1 (5 bases). Trimming removed 5 bases from V and 1 base from J, with 18 bases in between. The CDR3 runs 17 residues. Per the germline V gene, CDR1 is MDHEN and CDR2 is SYDVKM.

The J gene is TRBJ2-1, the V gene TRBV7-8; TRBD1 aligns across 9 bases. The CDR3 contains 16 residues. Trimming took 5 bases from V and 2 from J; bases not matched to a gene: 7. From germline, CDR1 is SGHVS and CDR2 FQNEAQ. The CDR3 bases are TGTGCCAGCAGCAGGACCGGGACAGGGACCTACAATGAGCAGTTCTTC. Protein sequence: CASSRTGTGTYNEQFF.

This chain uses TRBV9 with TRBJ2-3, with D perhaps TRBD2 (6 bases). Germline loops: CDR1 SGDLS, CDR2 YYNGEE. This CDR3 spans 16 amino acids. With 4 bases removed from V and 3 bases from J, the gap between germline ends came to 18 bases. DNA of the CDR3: TGTGCCAGCAGCTCCCGGGGGAGGCCACAAACAGATACGCAGTATTTT. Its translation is CASSSRGRPQTDTQYF.

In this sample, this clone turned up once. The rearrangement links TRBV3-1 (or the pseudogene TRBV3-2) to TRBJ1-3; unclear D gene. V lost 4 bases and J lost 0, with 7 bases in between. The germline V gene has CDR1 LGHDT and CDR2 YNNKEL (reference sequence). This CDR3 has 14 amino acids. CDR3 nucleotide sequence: TGTGCCAGCAGCCCCGGGTACTCTGGAAACACCATATATTTT. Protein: CASSPGYSGNTIYF.

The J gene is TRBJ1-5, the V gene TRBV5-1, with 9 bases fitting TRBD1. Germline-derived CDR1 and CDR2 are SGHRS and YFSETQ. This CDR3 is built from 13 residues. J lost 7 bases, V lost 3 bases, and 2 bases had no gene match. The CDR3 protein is CASSWGQGQPQHF. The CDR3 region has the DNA TGCGCCAGCAGCTGGGGACAGGGACAGCCCCAGCATTTT.

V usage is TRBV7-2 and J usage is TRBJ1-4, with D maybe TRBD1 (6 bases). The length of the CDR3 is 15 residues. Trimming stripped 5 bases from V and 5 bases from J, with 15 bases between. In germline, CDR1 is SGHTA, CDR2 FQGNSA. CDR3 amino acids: CASSRSQGLNEKLFF. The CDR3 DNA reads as TGTGCCAGCAGCAGATCACAGGGCTTAAATGAAAAACTGTTTTTT.

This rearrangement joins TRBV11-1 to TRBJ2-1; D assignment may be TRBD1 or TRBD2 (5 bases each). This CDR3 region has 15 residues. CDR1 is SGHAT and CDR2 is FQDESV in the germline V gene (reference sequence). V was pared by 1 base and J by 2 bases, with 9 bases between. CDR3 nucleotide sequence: TGTGCCAGCAGCTTAGGGCAGGGAGCCTACAATGAGCAGTTCTTC. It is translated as CASSLGQGAYNEQFF.

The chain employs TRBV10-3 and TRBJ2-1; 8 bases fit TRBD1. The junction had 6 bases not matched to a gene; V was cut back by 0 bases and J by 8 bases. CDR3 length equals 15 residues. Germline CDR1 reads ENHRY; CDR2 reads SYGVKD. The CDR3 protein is CAISESDETGDEQFF. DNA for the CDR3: TGTGCCATCAGTGAGTCGGACGAGACAGGGGATGAGCAGTTCTTC.

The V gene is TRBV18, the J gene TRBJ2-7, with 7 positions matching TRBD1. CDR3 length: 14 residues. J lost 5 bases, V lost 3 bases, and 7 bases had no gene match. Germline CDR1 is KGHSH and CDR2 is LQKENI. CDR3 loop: CASSPPYDRDEQYF. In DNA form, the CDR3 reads TGTGCCAGCTCACCTCCTTACGACAGGGACGAGCAGTACTTC.

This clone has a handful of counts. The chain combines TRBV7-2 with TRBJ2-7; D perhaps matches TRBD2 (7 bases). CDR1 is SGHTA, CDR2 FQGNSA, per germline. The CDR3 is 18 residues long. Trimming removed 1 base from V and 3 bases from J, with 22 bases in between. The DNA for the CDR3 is TGTGCCAGCAGCTTAGTGGTCCCCGCGGGGGCCTCCTACTACGAGCAGTACTTC. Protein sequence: CASSLVVPAGASYYEQYF.

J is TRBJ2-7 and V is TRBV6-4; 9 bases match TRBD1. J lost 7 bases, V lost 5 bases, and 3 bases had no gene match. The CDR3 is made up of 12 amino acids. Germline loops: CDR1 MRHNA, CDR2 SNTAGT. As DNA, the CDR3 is TGTGCCAGCAGTCCCGGGACAGGGGAGCAGTACTTC. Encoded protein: CASSPGTGEQYF.

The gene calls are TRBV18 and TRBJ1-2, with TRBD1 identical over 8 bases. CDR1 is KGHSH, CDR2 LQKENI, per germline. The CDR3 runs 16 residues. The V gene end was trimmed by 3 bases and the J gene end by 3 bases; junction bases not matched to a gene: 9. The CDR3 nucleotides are TGTGCCAGCTCACCCCCGGGCGACAGGGGCTACTATGGCTACACCTTC. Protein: CASSPPGDRGYYGYTF.

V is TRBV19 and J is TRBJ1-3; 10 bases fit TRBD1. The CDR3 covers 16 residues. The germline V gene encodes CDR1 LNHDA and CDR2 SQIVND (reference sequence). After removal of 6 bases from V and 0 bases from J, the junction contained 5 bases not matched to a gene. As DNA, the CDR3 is TGTGCCAGTAGCGACAGGGGGCGAACCTCTGGAAACACCATATATTTT. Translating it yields CASSDRGRTSGNTIYF.